These 9 T cell receptor beta chains originate from one sample sequenced in a study of blood T cell repertoires in COVID-19 (dated by TCRdb to the early 2020s). The library was generated by the immunoSEQ multiplex PCR assay. TCRdb holds this immuneACCESS table with in-frame rearrangements only. Some clones are missing; in checked studies, unresolved V genes explain under half, and the rest has no known cause. For this sample the table gives approximately 290,000 clones, of which around 89% were detected only once. The ten largest clones represent around 0.8% of the sample. Sample: peripheral blood. The receptors were sampled from a man under 40 with acute or convalescent COVID-19.

This chain uses TRBV28 with TRBJ1-5; no firm D call. There are 13 residues in the CDR3. Trimming cost V 3 bases and J 4 bases, with 7 bases left between them. Per the germline V gene, CDR1 is MDHEN and CDR2 is SYDVKM. DNA for the CDR3: TGTGCCAGCAGTTTTCCCGAGAATCAGCCCCAGCATTTT. This translates into CASSFPENQPQHF.

The chain employs TRBV6-6 and TRBJ2-4; D not certain. CDR3 length equals 11 residues. Germline assignment: CDR1 MNHNY and CDR2 SVGAGI (reference sequence). V lost 5 bases to trimming and J lost 9 bases, with 8 bases between them. The CDR3 DNA reads TGTGCCAGCAGTGACGCGGCCATTCAGTACTTC. It specifies CASSDAAIQYF.

Here the CDR3 DNA reads TGCGCCAGCAGCCATAAAAGCGGGGGCCAATACAATGAGCAGTTCTTC. This sequence encodes CASSHKSGGQYNEQFF. The chain uses TRBV4-1 and TRBJ2-1; TRBD2 agrees at 8 bases. This CDR3 contains 16 residues. J gave up 4 bases and V 3 bases, and 8 bases lay outside the gene matches. In germline, CDR1 is MGHRA, CDR2 YSYEKL.

The gene calls are TRBV10-3 and TRBJ1-1; 7 bases line up with TRBD1. Germline values: CDR1 ENHRY, CDR2 SYGVKD. There are 16 residues in the CDR3. V shed 5 bases and J 4 bases; nucleotides not matched to a gene: 13. CDR3 protein: CAISTGNPGGGTEAFF. The CDR3 DNA sequence: TGTGCCATCAGTACTGGAAACCCAGGGGGAGGCACTGAAGCTTTCTTT.

This clone showed up just once. The genes are TRBV5-1 and TRBJ1-2, with TRBD1 matching 8 bases. CDR1 and CDR2 (germline): SGHRS, YFSETQ. V lost 7 bases, J lost 5 bases, and 13 bases stayed unmatched. This CDR3 has 15 amino acids. Here the CDR3 DNA reads TGCGCCAGCCAAACGCAGACCGGGACAGGTTATGGCTACACCTTC. Translated, it gives CASQTQTGTGYGYTF.

This chain links TRBV27 with TRBJ2-3; 8 bases match TRBD1. Trimming took 3 bases from V and 4 from J; bases not matched to a gene: 6. CDR3 length: 15 residues. In germline, CDR1 is MNHEY, CDR2 SMNVEV (reference sequence). CDR3 DNA sequence: TGTGCCAGCAGTTTCGCAGGGGGCCGCCCAGATACGCAGTATTTT. It codes for CASSFAGGRPDTQYF.

The gene calls are TRBV19 and TRBJ1-2, with D unclear. The CDR3 extends over 16 amino acids. CDR1 and CDR2 (germline): LNHDA, SQIVND (reference sequence). The ends were cut back, 3 bases at V and 3 bases at J, with 17 bases in the middle. The CDR3 sequence is CASSIVDTRVDYGYTF. The CDR3 region has the DNA TGTGCCAGTAGTATTGTGGATACGAGGGTGGACTATGGCTACACCTTC.

The chain combines TRBV7-9 with TRBJ2-7; possibly TRBD2 for D (5 bases). Trimming left V 5 bases short and J 3 bases short, with 11 bases between. Germline V gene lookup returns CDR1 SEHNR and CDR2 FQNEAQ (reference sequence). The CDR3 is 13 residues long. CDR3 loop: CASSPGLGYEQYF. As DNA, the CDR3 is TGTGCCAGCAGCCCCGGACTGGGCTACGAGCAGTACTTC.

The V and J genes are TRBV28 and TRBJ1-2, with 7 positions matching TRBD1. The CDR3 spans 13 residues. Trimming at V came to 8 bases and at J to 3 bases, leaving 6 bases not matched to a gene. From germline, CDR1 is MDHEN and CDR2 SYDVKM. CDR3 DNA sequence: TGTGCCAGCGGAGACAGGGCTTACTATGGCTACACCTTC. It codes for CASGDRAYYGYTF.